This T cell receptor beta chain was identified during a study of blood T cell repertoires in COVID-19. Overall study context: The United States, Italy and Spain were the sources of the acute and convalescent COVID-19 samples. PBMCs, B-cell-depleted T cells, or T cells were the source of the cDNA or gDNA that made up the material.

The CDR3 consists of 15 residues. Looked up from germline, CDR1 is SGHKS and CDR2 is YYEKEE (reference sequence). J was trimmed by 3 bases and V by 4 bases; bases with no gene match: 10. In the original processing: Amplification with reference gene primers provided the estimates of nucleated cell counts. Data came from immunoSEQ multiplex PCR; TCRdb stores just in-frame clones and leaves some out. Clone size and V and J calls were adopted from that table, with D and trimming inferred from the DNA. The data contain about 95,000 clones, 84% of them singletons. Sequenced input: peripheral blood. The sequence was obtained from a human donor in a cohort sampled during active COVID-19. The rearrangement links TRBV5-5 to TRBJ2-7, with 7 positions matching TRBD1. The CDR3 spells CASSPQDREGYEQYF. In DNA form, the CDR3 reads TGTGCCAGCAGCCCCCAAGACAGGGAAGGCTACGAGCAGTACTTC.